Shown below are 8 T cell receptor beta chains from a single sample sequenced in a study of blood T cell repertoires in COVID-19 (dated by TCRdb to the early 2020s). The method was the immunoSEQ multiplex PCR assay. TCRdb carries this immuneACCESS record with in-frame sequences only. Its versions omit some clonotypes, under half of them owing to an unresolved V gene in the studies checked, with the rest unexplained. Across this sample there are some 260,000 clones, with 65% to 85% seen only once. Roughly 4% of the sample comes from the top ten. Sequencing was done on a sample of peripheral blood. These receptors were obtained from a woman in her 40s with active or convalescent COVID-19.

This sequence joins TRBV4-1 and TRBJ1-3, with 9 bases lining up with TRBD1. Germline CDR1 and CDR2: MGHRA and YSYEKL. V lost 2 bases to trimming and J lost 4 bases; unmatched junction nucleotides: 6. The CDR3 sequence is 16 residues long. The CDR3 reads CASSQNRGLSGNTIYF. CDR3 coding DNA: TGCGCCAGCAGCCAAAACAGGGGGCTATCCGGAAACACCATATATTTT.

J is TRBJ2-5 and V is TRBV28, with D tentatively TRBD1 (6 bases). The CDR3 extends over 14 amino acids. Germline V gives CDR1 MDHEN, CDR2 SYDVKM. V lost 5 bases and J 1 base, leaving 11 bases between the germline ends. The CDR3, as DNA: TGTGCCAGCAGTCCCTGGGGGCGCCAAGAGACCCAGTACTTC. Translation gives CASSPWGRQETQYF. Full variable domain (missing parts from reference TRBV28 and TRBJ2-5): DVKVTQSSRYLVKRTGEKVFLECVQDMDHENMFWYRQDPGLGLRLIYFSYDVKMKEKGDIPEGYSVSREKKERFSLILESASTNQTSMYLCASSPWGRQETQYFGPGTRLLVL.

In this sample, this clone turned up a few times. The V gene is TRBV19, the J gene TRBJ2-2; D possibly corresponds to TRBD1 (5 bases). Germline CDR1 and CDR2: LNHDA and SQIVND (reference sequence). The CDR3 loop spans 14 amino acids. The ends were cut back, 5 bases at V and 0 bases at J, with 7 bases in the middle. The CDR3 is CASSPRANTGELFF. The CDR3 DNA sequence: TGTGCCAGTAGTCCCAGGGCGAACACCGGGGAGCTGTTTTTT.

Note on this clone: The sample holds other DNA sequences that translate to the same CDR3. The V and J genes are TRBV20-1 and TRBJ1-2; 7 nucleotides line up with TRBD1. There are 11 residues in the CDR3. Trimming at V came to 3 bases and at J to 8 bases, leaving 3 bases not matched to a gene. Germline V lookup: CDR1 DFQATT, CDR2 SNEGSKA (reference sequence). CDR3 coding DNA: TGCAGTGCTAGCAGGGGGGCGGGCTACACCTTC. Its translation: CSASRGAGYTF.

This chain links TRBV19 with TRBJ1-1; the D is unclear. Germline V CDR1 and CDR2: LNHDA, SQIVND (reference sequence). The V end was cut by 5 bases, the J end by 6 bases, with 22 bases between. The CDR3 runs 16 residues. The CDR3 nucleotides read TGTGCCAGTAGTGCCGGGTCCTCCTGGGGAGGACCTGAAGCTTTCTTT. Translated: CASSAGSSWGGPEAFF. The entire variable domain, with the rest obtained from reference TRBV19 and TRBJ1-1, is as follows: DGGITQSPKYLFRKEGQNVTLSCEQNLNHDAMYWYRQDPGQGLRLIYYSQIVNDFQKGDIAEGYSVSREKKESFPLTVTSAQKNPTAFYLCASSAGSSWGGPEAFFGQGTRLTVV.

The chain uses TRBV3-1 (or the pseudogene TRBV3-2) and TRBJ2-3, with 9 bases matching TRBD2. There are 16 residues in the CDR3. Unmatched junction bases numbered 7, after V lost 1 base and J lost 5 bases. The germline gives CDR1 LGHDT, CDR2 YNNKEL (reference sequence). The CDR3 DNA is TGTGCCAGCAGCCAAGCCGTTAGCGGGGGAAGAGATACGCAGTATTTT. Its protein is CASSQAVSGGRDTQYF.

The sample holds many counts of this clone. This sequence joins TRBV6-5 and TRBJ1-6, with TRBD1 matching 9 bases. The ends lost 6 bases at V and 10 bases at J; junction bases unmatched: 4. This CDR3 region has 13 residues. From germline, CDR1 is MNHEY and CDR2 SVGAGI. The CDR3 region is CASSVGQGSPLHF. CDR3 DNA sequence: TGTGCCAGCAGCGTCGGACAGGGGTCACCCCTCCACTTT.

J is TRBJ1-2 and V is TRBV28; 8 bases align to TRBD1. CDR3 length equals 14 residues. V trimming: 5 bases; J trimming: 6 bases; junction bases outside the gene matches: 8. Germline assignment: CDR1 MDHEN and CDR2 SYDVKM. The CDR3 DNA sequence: TGTGCCAGCAGTACTCCGGACAGGGTAGATGGCTACACCTTC. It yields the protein CASSTPDRVDGYTF.